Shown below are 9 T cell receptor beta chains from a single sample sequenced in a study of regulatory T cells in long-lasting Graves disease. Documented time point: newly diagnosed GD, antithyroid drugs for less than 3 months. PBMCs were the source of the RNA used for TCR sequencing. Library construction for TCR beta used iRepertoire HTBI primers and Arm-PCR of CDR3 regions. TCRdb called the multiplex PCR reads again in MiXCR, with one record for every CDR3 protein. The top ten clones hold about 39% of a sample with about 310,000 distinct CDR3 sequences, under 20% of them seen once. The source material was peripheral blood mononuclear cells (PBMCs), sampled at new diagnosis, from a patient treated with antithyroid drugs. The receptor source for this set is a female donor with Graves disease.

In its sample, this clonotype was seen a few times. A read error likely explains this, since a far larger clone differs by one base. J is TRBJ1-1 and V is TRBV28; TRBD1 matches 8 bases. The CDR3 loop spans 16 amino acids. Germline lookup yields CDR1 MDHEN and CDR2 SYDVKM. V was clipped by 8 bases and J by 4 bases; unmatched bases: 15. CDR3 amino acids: CASEPLGQGEGTEAFF. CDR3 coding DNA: TGTGCCAGCGAACCCCTCGGACAGGGTGAAGGCACTGAAGCTTTCTTT.

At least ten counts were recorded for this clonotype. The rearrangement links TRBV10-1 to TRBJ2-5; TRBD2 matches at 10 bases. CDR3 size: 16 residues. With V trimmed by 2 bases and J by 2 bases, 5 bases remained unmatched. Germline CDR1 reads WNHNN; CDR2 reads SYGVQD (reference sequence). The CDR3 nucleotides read TGCGCCAGCAGTGAGGGGAAAGCGGGAGGGCAAGAGACCCAGTACTTC. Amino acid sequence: CASSEGKAGGQETQYF.

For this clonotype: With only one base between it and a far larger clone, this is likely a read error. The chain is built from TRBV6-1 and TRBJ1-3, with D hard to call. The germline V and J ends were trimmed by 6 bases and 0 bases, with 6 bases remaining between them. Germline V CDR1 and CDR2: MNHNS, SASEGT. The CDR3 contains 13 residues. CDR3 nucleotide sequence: TGTGCCAGCAGACTGAGCTCTGGAAACACCATATATTTT. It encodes CASRLSSGNTIYF.

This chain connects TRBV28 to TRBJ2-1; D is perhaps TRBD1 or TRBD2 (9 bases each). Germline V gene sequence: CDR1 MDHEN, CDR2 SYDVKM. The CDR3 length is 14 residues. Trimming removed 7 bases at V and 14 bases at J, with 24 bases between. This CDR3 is CASTRTGVAGGEFF. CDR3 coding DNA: TGTGCCAGCACCAGGACAGGGGTCGCGGGAGGGGAGTTCTTC.

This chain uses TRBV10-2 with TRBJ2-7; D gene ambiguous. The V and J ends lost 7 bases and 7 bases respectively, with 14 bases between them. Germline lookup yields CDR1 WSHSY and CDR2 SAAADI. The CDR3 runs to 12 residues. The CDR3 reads CASTSPLLEQYF. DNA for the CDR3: TGCGCCAGCACCTCTCCCCTCCTGGAGCAGTACTTC.

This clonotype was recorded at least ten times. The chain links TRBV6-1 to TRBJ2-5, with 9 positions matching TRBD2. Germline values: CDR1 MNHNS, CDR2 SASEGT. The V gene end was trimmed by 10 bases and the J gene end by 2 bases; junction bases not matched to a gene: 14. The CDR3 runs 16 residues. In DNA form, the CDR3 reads TGTGCCACCAAGGTTTTCGTAGCGGGAGAACAAGAGACCCAGTACTTC. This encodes CATKVFVAGEQETQYF.

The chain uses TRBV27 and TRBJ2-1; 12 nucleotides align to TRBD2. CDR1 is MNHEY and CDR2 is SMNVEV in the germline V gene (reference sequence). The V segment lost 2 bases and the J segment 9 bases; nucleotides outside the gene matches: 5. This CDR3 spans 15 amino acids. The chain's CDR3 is CASSLLAGGDGEQFF. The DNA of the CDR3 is TGTGCCAGCAGTTTACTAGCGGGAGGGGACGGTGAGCAGTTCTTC.

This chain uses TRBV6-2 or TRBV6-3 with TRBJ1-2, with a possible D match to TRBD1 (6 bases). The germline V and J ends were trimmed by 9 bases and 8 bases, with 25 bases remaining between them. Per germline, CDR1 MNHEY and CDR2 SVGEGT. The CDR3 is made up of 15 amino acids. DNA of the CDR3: TGTGCCAGTAATACAGGACAGTCACTATTGCGGGGCTACACCTTC. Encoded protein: CASNTGQSLLRGYTF.

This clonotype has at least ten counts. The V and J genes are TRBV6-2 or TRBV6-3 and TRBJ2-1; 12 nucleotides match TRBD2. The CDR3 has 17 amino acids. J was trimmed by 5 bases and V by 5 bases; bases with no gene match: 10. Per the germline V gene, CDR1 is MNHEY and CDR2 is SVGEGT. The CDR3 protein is CASSVWTSGTSNNEQFF. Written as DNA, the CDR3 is TGTGCCAGCAGTGTTTGGACTAGCGGGACATCTAACAATGAGCAGTTCTTC.